The present entry profiles one TCR beta chain with its context. No cognate antigen has been identified for it. No base quality information exists; no much larger clone differs at one position. The sample originates from a study of CD8 T cells in ankylosing spondylitis (dated by TCRdb to about 2017). About the investigation overall: The study profiled T cell receptor beta repertoires in healthy donors and ankylosing spondylitis patients to find disease-linked TCR variants. Peripheral blood samples were taken, and synovial fluid was additionally collected from ankylosing spondylitis patients. In total, the full study cohort was made up of roughly 110 healthy donors and 25 to 30 ankylosing spondylitis patients. Beyond this particular receptor, the publication reports: Some motif variants had previously been reported in the synovial fluid and blood of reactive arthritis patients, which suggests shared mechanisms of disease initiation. Significant enrichment of the disease-linked clones was reported in matched synovial fluid samples from ankylosing spondylitis patients. A TCR beta motif made up of several highly homologous amino acid variants appeared to be characteristic of blood from ankylosing spondylitis patients. The disease-linked clones showed a CD8+ phenotype and occurred at relatively low frequencies in peripheral blood.

CDR1 and CDR2 are drawn from the germline V gene: KGHDR, SFDVKD. The CDR3, cysteine through phenylalanine, is 14 amino acids long. Only the CDR3 region is kept as DNA, spanning 42 bases read in frame from base 1. V is pared back by 5 bases and J by 4 bases, with 14 bases lying between the germline termini. Data came from an Illumina HiSeq 2500. Quantitative 5'-RACE with molecular barcodes was the method used to prepare the TCR beta libraries. Per the authors' processing: A new computational method, built on a probabilistic model of VDJ rearrangement, was used to identify disease-linked TCR variants. Through fastp at Q25 and MiXCR, TCRdb rebuilt clones from the public reads, retaining in-frame beta chains. CDR3 protein sequences are deduplicated, and each keeps its most common genes and DNA. The V and J calls and clone size are TCRdb's, not the authors'. The table for this sample lists about 400,000 distinct CDR3 sequences; roughly 20% of them were counted only once. Around 12% of the sample is held by the ten biggest clonotypes.

The specimen sequenced was blood, either unsorted or a sorted T cell fraction (not recorded which). This TCR derives from a male donor with ankylosing spondylitis or in good health (not recorded which). The chain employs TRBV24-1 and TRBJ2-7, with the D gene not confidently named. At the DNA level, the sequence is TGTGCCACCAGTGGGACGGTGCACCCATACGAGCAGTACTTC. Translation gives CATSGTVHPYEQYF.